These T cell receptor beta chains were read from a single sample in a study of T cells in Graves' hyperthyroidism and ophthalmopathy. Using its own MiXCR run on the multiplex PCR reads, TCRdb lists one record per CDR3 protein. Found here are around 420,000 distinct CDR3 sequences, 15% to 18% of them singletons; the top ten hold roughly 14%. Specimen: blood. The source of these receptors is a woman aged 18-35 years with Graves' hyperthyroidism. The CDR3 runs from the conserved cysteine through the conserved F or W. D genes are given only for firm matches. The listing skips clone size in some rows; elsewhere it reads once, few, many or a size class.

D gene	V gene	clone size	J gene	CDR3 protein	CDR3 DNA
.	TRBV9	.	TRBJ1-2	CASSVATFGGVYGYTF	TGTGCCAGCAGCGTCGCGACGTTCGGTGGTGTCTATGGCTACACCTTC
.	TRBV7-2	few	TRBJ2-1	CASSLMGLENNEQFF	TGTGCCAGCAGCTTAATGGGACTGGAAAACAATGAGCAGTTCTTC
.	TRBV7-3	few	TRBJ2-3	CASSFKGSSTDTQYF	TGTGCCAGCAGCTTTAAGGGGTCTAGCACAGATACGCAGTATTTT
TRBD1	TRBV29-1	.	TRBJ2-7	CSATDQGAREQYF	TGCAGCGCTACTGATCAGGGGGCTCGAGAGCAGTACTTC
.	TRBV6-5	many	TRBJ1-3	CASSYSSQGRGNTIYF	TGTGCCAGCAGTTACTCGAGTCAGGGCCGTGGAAACACCATATATTTT
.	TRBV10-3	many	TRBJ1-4	CAISADGQGVEKLFF	TGTGCCATCAGTGCCGACGGGCAGGGAGTCGAAAAACTGTTTTTT
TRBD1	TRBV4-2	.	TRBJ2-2	CASSQNFGQGALNTGELFF	TGTGCCAGCAGCCAGAATTTCGGACAGGGGGCCCTGAACACCGGGGAGCTGTTTTTT
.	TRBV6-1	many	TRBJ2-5	CASSYAYGGMETQYF	TGTGCCAGCAGTTACGCGTACGGGGGTATGGAGACCCAGTACTTC
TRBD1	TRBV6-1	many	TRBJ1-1	CASRHKPSGGTEAFF	TGTGCCAGCAGGCATAAACCCTCAGGGGGCACTGAAGCTTTCTTT
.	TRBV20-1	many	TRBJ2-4	CSARRGRQSKNIQYF	TGCAGTGCTCGGCGAGGAAGACAGAGCAAAAACATTCAGTACTTC
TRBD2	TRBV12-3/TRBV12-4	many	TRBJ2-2	CASSFSASGSSAGELFF	TGTGCCAGCAGTTTTTCGGCTAGCGGAAGTTCGGCCGGGGAGCTGTTTTTT
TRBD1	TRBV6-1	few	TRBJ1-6	CASSTKTGVNSPLHF	TGTGCCAGCAGTACGAAAACAGGGGTTAATTCACCCCTCCACTTT
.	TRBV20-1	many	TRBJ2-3	CSAYLYLHGTDTQYF	TGCAGTGCTTACCTCTATCTCCACGGCACAGATACGCAGTATTTT
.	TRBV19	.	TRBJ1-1	CASSRILGRDTEAFF	TGTGCCAGTAGTAGGATTCTAGGCAGGGACACTGAAGCTTTCTTT
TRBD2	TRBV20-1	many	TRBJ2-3	CSARDVLAGGRADTQYF	TGCAGTGCTAGGGATGTACTAGCGGGGGGGCGCGCAGATACGCAGTATTTT
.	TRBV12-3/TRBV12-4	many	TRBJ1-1	CASSLAGDTLNTEAFF	TGTGCCAGCAGTTTAGCGGGGGACACCCTAAACACTGAAGCTTTCTTT
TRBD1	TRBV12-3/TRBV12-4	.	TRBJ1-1	CASSPTGASSTEAFF	TGTGCCAGCAGTCCGACAGGGGCGTCGAGCACTGAAGCTTTCTTT
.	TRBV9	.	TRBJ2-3	CASSVQGDTQYF	TGTGCCAGCAGCGTACAGGGAGATACGCAGTATTTT
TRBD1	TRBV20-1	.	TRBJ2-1	CSARGGQGGNEQFF	TGCAGTGCTAGAGGGGGACAGGGTGGCAATGAGCAGTTCTTC
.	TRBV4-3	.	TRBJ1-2	CASSQDSRTGSLRGYTF	TGCGCCAGCAGCCAAGATTCTAGGACGGGATCCCTTCGGGGCTACACCTTC
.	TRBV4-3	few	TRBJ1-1	CASSQGWAGEAFF	TGCGCCAGCAGCCAAGGATGGGCAGGCGAAGCTTTCTTT
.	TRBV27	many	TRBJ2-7	CASSSGAGVGSYEQYF	TGTGCCAGCAGTTCCGGTGCCGGGGTCGGCTCCTACGAGCAGTACTTC
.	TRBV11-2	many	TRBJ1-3	CASSLDRGRGGNTIYF	TGTGCCAGCAGCTTAGATCGAGGCAGGGGCGGAAACACCATATATTTT
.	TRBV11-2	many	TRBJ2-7	CASRPPGRSSYEQYF	TGTGCCAGCAGACCTCCGGGACGGTCGTCCTACGAGCAGTACTTC
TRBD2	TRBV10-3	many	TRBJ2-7	CAITGGLALRPGEQYF	TGTGCCATCACCGGAGGACTAGCATTAAGACCAGGCGAGCAGTACTTC
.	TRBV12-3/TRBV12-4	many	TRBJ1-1	CASSLARAGTEAFF	TGTGCCAGCAGTTTGGCCAGGGCTGGCACTGAAGCTTTCTTT
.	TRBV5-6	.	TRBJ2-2	CASSLEGQGYTGELFF	TGTGCCAGCAGCTTGGAAGGCCAGGGATACACCGGGGAGCTGTTTTTT
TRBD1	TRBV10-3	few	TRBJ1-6	CAIRDREGPNSPLHF	TGTGCCATCAGAGACAGGGAAGGGCCAAATTCACCCCTCCACTTT
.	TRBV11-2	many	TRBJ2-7	CASSISVWGSEQYF	TGTGCCAGCAGCATTAGCGTGTGGGGCTCCGAGCAGTACTTC